The 27 T cell receptor beta chains in this list originate from one sample, sequenced in a study of response to subunit inactivated influenza vaccine (dated by TCRdb to the late 2010s). Receptor libraries were prepared by RT-PCR. The reads were generated on an Illumina HiSeq 2500. TCRdb reran the public reads through fastp at Q25 and MiXCR, keeping productive beta chains. Under each unique CDR3 protein, matching rows form one entry showing the most common genes and DNA. The sample table shows some 540,000 distinct CDR3 sequences, and approximately 24% are seen once. Roughly 2.8% of the sample rests with the top ten. This sample also belongs to another study, concerning T cells expressing NK-cell markers. Looking at the second paper: TCR beta cDNA libraries were made by 5'RACE template switching that added a universal primer site and unique molecular identifiers.

The starting material was CD4+ T cells sorted from PBMCs, obtained 11 to 12 days after vaccination. These TCRs come from a man aged 50 or older who received an inactivated influenza vaccine. Donor details come from another sample of the same person, matched by shared clones.

The genes are TRBV2 and TRBJ2-3; D is undetermined. Germline CDR1 is SNHLY and CDR2 is FYNNEI. The CDR3 covers 12 residues. The V and J ends lost 3 bases and 4 bases respectively, with 5 bases between them. CDR3 region: CASSDRPDTQYF. CDR3 DNA: TGTGCCAGCAGTGACAGACCAGATACGCAGTATTTT.

The CDR3 DNA is TGCAGTGCACGTACGGAAAGGACTAGCGGGGGGGCCAATGAGCAGTTCTTC. It encodes CSARTERTSGGANEQFF. The J gene is TRBJ2-1, the V gene TRBV20-1, with 15 bases lining up with TRBD2. V gave up 6 bases and J gave up 6 bases; unmatched junction bases: 12. This CDR3 has 17 amino acids. The germline V gene has CDR1 DFQATT and CDR2 SNEGSKA (reference sequence).

In this sample, this clonotype turned up a few times. V usage is TRBV2 and J usage is TRBJ1-5; no clear D. V gave up 6 bases and J gave up 7 bases, with 13 bases separating them. There are 13 residues in the CDR3. The germline V gene encodes CDR1 SNHLY and CDR2 FYNNEI. The CDR3 DNA reads as TGTGCCAGCAGCCTTGAAATAAGCCAGCCCCAGCATTTT. As protein: CASSLEISQPQHF.

The rearrangement links TRBV7-9 to TRBJ2-7; 9 positions match TRBD1. Germline V gene data show CDR1 as SEHNR and CDR2 as FQNEAQ (reference sequence). The CDR3 length is 16 residues. The V and J ends lost 5 bases and 1 base, in that order; junction bases with no gene match: 9. The CDR3 DNA is TGTGCCAGCAGCCCCAAGACAGGGGGTTATTCCTACGAGCAGTACTTC. It translates to CASSPKTGGYSYEQYF.

This clonotype has more than one count but fewer than ten. The chain links TRBV20-1 to TRBJ1-1; D unresolved. This CDR3 has 14 residues. Germline CDR1 and CDR2: DFQATT and SNEGSKA (reference sequence). The CDR3 loop is CRIEGPGGNTEAFF. The CDR3 DNA reads as TGCAGGATAGAGGGCCCGGGCGGGAACACTGAAGCTTTCTTT.

The chain recombines TRBV7-3 with TRBJ2-4; D is possibly TRBD2 (6 bases). Germline V CDR1 and CDR2: SGHTA, FQGTGA. CDR3 size: 16 residues. Trimming removed 4 bases from V and 7 bases from J, with 20 bases in between. CDR3 protein: CASSSGLPGRENIQYF. The CDR3 DNA is TGTGCCAGCAGCTCGGGACTCCCAGGGCGAGAGAACATTCAGTACTTC.

This chain joins TRBV12-3 or TRBV12-4 and TRBJ2-2; D is tentatively TRBD1 or TRBD2 (5 bases each). The germline V and J ends were trimmed by 3 bases and 0 bases, with 11 bases remaining between them. This CDR3 is 16 amino acids long. The CDR3 protein is CASSFSPGPNTGELFF. As DNA, the CDR3 is TGTGCCAGCAGTTTTTCCCCGGGACCGAACACCGGGGAGCTGTTTTTT.

This clonotype occurred a few times. The genes are TRBV5-1 and TRBJ2-5; 11 bases agree with TRBD2. CDR3 length: 15 amino acids. The germline V gene encodes CDR1 SGHRS and CDR2 YFSETQ. With 0 bases clipped from V and 3 bases from J, the junction kept 1 base outside the gene matches. Here the CDR3 reads CASSLVTSGEETQYF. In DNA form, the CDR3 reads TGCGCCAGCAGCTTGGTGACTAGCGGGGAAGAGACCCAGTACTTC. Variable domain in full (rest from reference TRBV5-1 and TRBJ2-5): KAGVTQTPRYLIKTRGQQVTLSCSPISGHRSVSWYQQTPGQGLQFLFEYFSETQRNKGNFPGRFSGRQFSNSRSEMNVSTLELGDSALYLCASSLVTSGEETQYFGPGTRLLVL.

V is TRBV30 and J is TRBJ1-1; no firm D call. The CDR3 extends over 14 amino acids. Germline CDR1 is GTSNPN and CDR2 is SVGIG (reference sequence). V lost 3 bases and J 0 bases, leaving 11 bases between the germline ends. The CDR3 nucleotides are TGTGCCTGGAGCCCCTTCGCCCTGAACACTGAAGCTTTCTTT. It translates to CAWSPFALNTEAFF.

The genes are TRBV24-1 and TRBJ2-1; D is unresolved. The CDR3 sequence is 11 residues long. Germline CDR1 KGHDR, CDR2 SFDVKD. V was trimmed by 9 bases and J by 8 bases, leaving 10 bases between them. As DNA, the CDR3 is TGTGCCACCTCGAACCGGGATGAGCAGTTCTTC. Translating gives CATSNRDEQFF.

In this sample, this clonotype turned up a few times. The chain joins TRBV29-1 to TRBJ2-7; 8 bases align to TRBD1. The CDR3 totals 14 residues. Trimming removed 4 bases from V and 3 bases from J; junction bases left unmatched: 8. Germline V gives CDR1 SQVTM, CDR2 ANQGSEA. The chain's CDR3 is CSVAPTGVVYEQYF. As DNA, the CDR3 is TGCAGCGTTGCCCCGACAGGGGTAGTCTACGAGCAGTACTTC.

The genes are TRBV28 and TRBJ1-2; possible D gene TRBD1, 5 bases. Trimming took 5 bases from V and 0 from J, leaving 13 bases between them. The CDR3 contains 15 residues. Germline CDR1 reads MDHEN; CDR2 reads SYDVKM. The CDR3 loop reads CASSAGTVTNYGYTF. In DNA form, the CDR3 reads TGTGCCAGCAGTGCCGGGACGGTGACTAACTATGGCTACACCTTC.

This clonotype was detected only a few times. This chain's CDR3 is CAISPIGGDEQFF. Written as DNA, the CDR3 is TGTGCCATCAGCCCAATTGGCGGGGATGAGCAGTTCTTC. The chain uses TRBV10-3 and TRBJ2-1; a possible D gene is TRBD2 (6 bases). V lost 6 bases and J 8 bases, leaving 14 bases between the germline ends. The CDR3 consists of 13 residues. Germline values: CDR1 ENHRY, CDR2 SYGVKD.

This clonotype was seen a handful of times. The chain joins TRBV7-8 to TRBJ2-1, with D possibly TRBD2 on 6 matching bases. CDR1 and CDR2 from the germline V gene are SGHVS and FQNEAQ. The CDR3 runs 14 residues. Between the trimmed V and J ends, which lost 1 base and 6 bases, there was a span of 10 bases. The CDR3 bases are TGTGCCAGCAGCTTAGTCGGGGGTCTCAATGAGCAGTTCTTC. It specifies CASSLVGGLNEQFF.

The chain joins TRBV14 to TRBJ2-1, with 7 positions matching TRBD2. Germline V gene data show CDR1 as SGHDN and CDR2 as FVKESK. V dropped 3 bases and J dropped 15; count of bases not matched to a gene: 14. The CDR3 has 14 amino acids. The CDR3 coding sequence is TGTGCCAGCAGCCACCCAGGGACTATTTCTTCGCCGTTCTTC. Translated: CASSHPGTISSPFF. The whole variable domain, filled in from reference TRBV14 and TRBJ2-1, reads EAGVTQFPSHSVIEKGQTVTLRCDPISGHDNLYWYRRVMGKEIKFLLHFVKESKQDESGMPNNRFLAERTGGTYSTLKVQPAELEDSGVYFCASSHPGTISSPFFGPGTRLTVL.

In its sample, this clonotype was seen a few times. The chain joins TRBV29-1 to TRBJ2-1; D is unclear. V was clipped by 4 bases and J by 4 bases, with 8 bases between them. Per germline, CDR1 SQVTM and CDR2 ANQGSEA. CDR3 length: 12 residues. The CDR3 spells CSVVVWYNEQFF. The CDR3, as DNA: TGCAGCGTTGTGGTCTGGTACAATGAGCAGTTCTTC.

This chain connects TRBV5-1 to TRBJ2-1; TRBD1 matches at 7 bases. The CDR3 spans 13 residues. Germline assignment: CDR1 SGHRS and CDR2 YFSETQ. The V and J ends lost 4 bases and 5 bases, in that order; junction bases with no gene match: 3. Here the CDR3 reads CASSDRVNNEQFF. In DNA, the CDR3 is TGCGCCAGCAGCGACAGGGTGAACAATGAGCAGTTCTTC.

The gene calls are TRBV15 and TRBJ2-7, with 7 nucleotides matching TRBD2. Germline V lookup: CDR1 LNHNV, CDR2 YYDKDF (reference sequence). The CDR3 length is 14 residues. The trim removed 5 bases at V and 4 bases at J, leaving 8 bases unmatched. The CDR3 DNA follows: TGTGCCACCAGCCGGACCGGGACTATATACGAGCAGTACTTC. It translates to CATSRTGTIYEQYF.

This clonotype was recorded a few times. The CDR3: CASSATRGSLAGVTDTQYF. CDR3 nucleotides: TGTGCCAGCAGCGCAACCCGGGGGTCCCTAGCGGGTGTCACAGATACGCAGTATTTT. The chain carries TRBV11-2 and TRBJ2-3; 8 bases fit TRBD2. With 5 bases clipped from V and 2 bases from J, the junction kept 18 bases outside the gene matches. The CDR3 has 19 residues. Germline CDR1 is SGHAT and CDR2 is FQNNGV.

V gene TRBV14 combines with J gene TRBJ1-1; D uncertain. The ends were cut back, 2 bases at V and 7 bases at J, with 11 bases in the middle. This CDR3 has 13 residues. Germline CDR1 reads SGHDN; CDR2 reads FVKESK. The CDR3 nucleotides read TGTGCCAGCAGCCAATACGGACTGGGTGAAGCTTTCTTT. Encoded protein: CASSQYGLGEAFF.

This clonotype was seen ten or more times. V and J are TRBV7-2 and TRBJ1-5; no firm D call. V lost 4 bases and J lost 3, with 13 bases in between. The CDR3 covers 15 residues. Germline-derived CDR1 and CDR2 are SGHTA and FQGNSA. The CDR3 loop is CASSSPPGHNQPQHF. In DNA, the CDR3 is TGTGCCAGCAGCTCACCACCGGGCCACAATCAGCCCCAGCATTTT.

At least ten counts were recorded for this clonotype. The V and J genes are TRBV4-2 and TRBJ2-5, with D possibly being TRBD1 (7 bases). V lost 2 bases, J lost 5 bases, and 18 bases lay in between. The CDR3 covers 16 residues. Germline CDR1 is LGHNA and CDR2 is YNFKEQ. DNA of the CDR3: TGTGCCAGCAGCCAAAGAGACCGGGACAGCGGGGAGACCCAGTACTTC. Protein product: CASSQRDRDSGETQYF.

This clonotype was counted at least ten times. This chain joins TRBV5-1 and TRBJ2-7; D assignment may be TRBD1 or TRBD2 (5 bases each). Germline-derived CDR1 and CDR2 are SGHRS and YFSETQ. The ends were cut back, 0 bases at V and 0 bases at J, with 10 bases in the middle. CDR3 length: 15 residues. DNA of the CDR3: TGCGCCAGCAGCTTGGGGGGGAGCACCTCCTACGAGCAGTACTTC. Translated: CASSLGGSTSYEQYF.

This clonotype was recorded a few times. The chain links TRBV6-2 or TRBV6-3 to TRBJ2-7; the match to TRBD1 covers 7 bases. Germline V gives CDR1 MNHEY, CDR2 SVGEGT. Losses at the gene ends were 8 bases for V and 2 bases for J; bases not matched to a gene: 12. The CDR3 covers 15 residues. CDR3 nucleotide sequence: TGTGCCAGCGCCACCTCGGGACAGCTGCCCTACGAGCAGTACTTC. It yields the protein CASATSGQLPYEQYF.

The chain couples TRBV5-1 to TRBJ2-1; TRBD2 matches 14 bases. The CDR3 loop spans 15 amino acids. CDR1 is SGHRS and CDR2 is YFSETQ in the germline V gene. The J segment lost 8 bases and the V segment lost 4 bases, leaving 5 bases of the junction unmatched. The CDR3 DNA sequence: TGCGCCAGCAGCATAGGGACTAGCGGGAGTTATGAGCAGTTCTTC. This codes for CASSIGTSGSYEQFF. Using reference TRBV5-1 and TRBJ2-1 for the parts outside the CDR3, the full variable domain is KAGVTQTPRYLIKTRGQQVTLSCSPISGHRSVSWYQQTPGQGLQFLFEYFSETQRNKGNFPGRFSGRQFSNSRSEMNVSTLELGDSALYLCASSIGTSGSYEQFFGPGTRLTVL.

This clonotype has a count of ten or more. The chain has TRBV29-1 and TRBJ2-1, with 8 bases lining up with TRBD2. The CDR3 contains 16 residues. The germline CDR1 and CDR2 sequences are SQVTM and ANQGSEA. Losses at the gene ends were 7 bases for V and 4 bases for J; bases not matched to a gene: 15. DNA for the CDR3: TGCAGCGCCCGGAAAACAACTAGCGGACCTTACAATGAGCAGTTCTTC. Amino acids: CSARKTTSGPYNEQFF.

The chain couples TRBV11-3 to TRBJ2-1, with D perhaps matching TRBD2 (6 bases). CDR1 and CDR2 (germline): SGHNT, YENEEA. Trimming removed 2 bases from V and 16 bases from J, with 21 bases in between. CDR3 length: 14 amino acids. CDR3 region: CASSLNPHTRTIFF. The CDR3 coding sequence is TGTGCCAGCAGCTTAAACCCCCATACCCGGACTATCTTCTTC.